Listed here are 9 T cell receptor beta chains from one sample, sequenced in a study of cytomegalovirus exposure and HLA in healthy donors (dated by TCRdb to about 2017). Library creation used the immunoSEQ multiplex PCR assay. For the multiplex PCR, a mixture combining 60 forward primers for TCR Vbeta segments and 13 reverse primers for TCR Jbeta segments was used. Here the immuneACCESS table is served through TCRdb, limited to in-frame sequences with V and J called. Missing clones are a known gap in these copies; in checked studies unresolved V genes cover under half, and the rest lacks a known reason. The sample contains about 160,000 clones, 79% of them found a single time. Jointly, the top ten make up about 6.7% of the sample. The specimen sequenced was PBMCs. These TCRs come from a man in his fifties or sixties in good health and CMV-seropositive.

The V and J genes are TRBV2 and TRBJ2-3, with 7 positions matching TRBD2. The germline V gene encodes CDR1 SNHLY and CDR2 FYNNEI. J was trimmed by 8 bases and V by 6 bases; bases with no gene match: 5. The CDR3 length is 12 residues. CDR3 coding DNA: TGTGCCAGCAGGTTGGGACTAACTACGCAGTATTTT. Amino acid sequence: CASRLGLTTQYF.

V and J are TRBV6-5 and TRBJ1-4; no clear D. V lost 6 bases and J lost 8, with 10 bases in between. The CDR3 is made up of 12 amino acids. The germline CDR1 and CDR2 sequences are MNHEY and SVGAGI. Here the CDR3 reads CASRTKREKLFF. DNA of the CDR3: TGTGCCAGCAGGACCAAGAGGGAAAAACTGTTTTTT.

The J gene is TRBJ2-7, the V gene TRBV5-1; 8 bases agree with TRBD2. Losses at the gene ends were 4 bases for V and 6 bases for J; bases not matched to a gene: 3. Germline loops: CDR1 SGHRS, CDR2 YFSETQ. CDR3 length: 12 amino acids. The CDR3 spells CASSRGGLEQYF. The DNA for the CDR3 is TGCGCCAGCAGCCGGGGGGGGCTCGAGCAGTACTTC.

V gene TRBV5-1 combines with J gene TRBJ2-5, with D possibly TRBD2 on 6 matching bases. Germline CDR1 is SGHRS and CDR2 is YFSETQ. This CDR3 has 14 amino acids. V was shortened by 3 bases and J by 3 bases, with 12 bases between the two germline ends. CDR3 in amino acids: CASSSPGVEETQYF. In nucleotides, the CDR3 is TGCGCCAGCAGCTCCCCGGGGGTAGAAGAGACCCAGTACTTC.

This rearrangement joins TRBV28 to TRBJ2-3; 15 bases line up with TRBD2. J was trimmed by 5 bases and V by 1 base; bases with no gene match: 13. CDR1 is MDHEN and CDR2 is SYDVKM in the germline V gene. CDR3 length: 20 amino acids. CDR3 nucleotides: TGTGCCAGCAGTTTATTTCTCGGACTAGCGGGAGGGCAGGCGGTAGATACGCAGTATTTT. This sequence encodes CASSLFLGLAGGQAVDTQYF. The full variable domain, its missing parts supplied by reference TRBV28 and TRBJ2-3, is DVKVTQSSRYLVKRTGEKVFLECVQDMDHENMFWYRQDPGLGLRLIYFSYDVKMKEKGDIPEGYSVSREKKERFSLILESASTNQTSMYLCASSLFLGLAGGQAVDTQYFGPGTRLTVL.

The chain joins TRBV21-1 to TRBJ2-5; TRBD2 was called by the table and not checked on the DNA. TRBV21-1 counts as a pseudogene. CDR3 length: 15 amino acids. The CDR3 nucleotides are TGTGCCAGCAGCAAACCTGTGAGCGGGAGTGAGACCCAGTACTTC. Amino acids: CASSKPVSGSETQYF.

This sequence joins TRBV28 and TRBJ2-7; the match to TRBD2 covers 15 bases. The CDR3 runs 20 residues. Germline CDR1 and CDR2: MDHEN and SYDVKM. V lost 3 bases to trimming and J lost 2 bases; unmatched junction nucleotides: 14. CDR3 in amino acids: CASSLPLSGLAGGLTYEQYF. CDR3 DNA sequence: TGTGCCAGCAGTTTGCCACTCTCCGGACTAGCGGGAGGGCTTACCTACGAGCAGTACTTC.

The rearrangement joins TRBV5-6 to TRBJ1-2, with TRBD1 identical over 7 bases. Germline CDR1 SGHDT, CDR2 YYEEEE. The CDR3 sequence is 15 residues long. V shed 0 bases and J 4 bases; nucleotides not matched to a gene: 6. DNA of the CDR3: TGTGCCAGCAGCTTGGCCCCGACAGGGCCCTATGGCTACACCTTC. Protein product: CASSLAPTGPYGYTF.

This clone has just a few counts. The J gene is TRBJ1-2, the V gene TRBV27, with 8 bases aligning to TRBD1. The CDR3 totals 12 residues. The germline V gene has CDR1 MNHEY and CDR2 SMNVEV (reference sequence). Unmatched junction bases numbered 7, after V lost 8 bases and J lost 8 bases. The CDR3 DNA follows: TGTGCCAGCCGTCAGGGGGCGCACGGCTACACCTTC. It encodes CASRQGAHGYTF.